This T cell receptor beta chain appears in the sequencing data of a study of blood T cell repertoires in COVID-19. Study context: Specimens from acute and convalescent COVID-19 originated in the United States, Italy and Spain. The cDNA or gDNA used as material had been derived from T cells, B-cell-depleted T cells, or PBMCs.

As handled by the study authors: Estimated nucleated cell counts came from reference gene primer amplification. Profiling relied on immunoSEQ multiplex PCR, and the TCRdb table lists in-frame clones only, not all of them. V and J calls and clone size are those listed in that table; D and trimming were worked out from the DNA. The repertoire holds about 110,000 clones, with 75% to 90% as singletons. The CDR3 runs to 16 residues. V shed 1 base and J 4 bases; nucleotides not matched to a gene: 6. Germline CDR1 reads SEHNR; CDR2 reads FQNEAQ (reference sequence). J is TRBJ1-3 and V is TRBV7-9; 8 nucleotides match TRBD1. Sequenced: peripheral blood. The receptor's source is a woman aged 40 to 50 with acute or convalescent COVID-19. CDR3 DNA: TGTGCCAGCAGCTTAGGAGACAGGGGTGGAGGAAACACCATATATTTT. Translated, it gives CASSLGDRGGGNTIYF.